Listed here are 10 T cell receptor beta chains from one sample, sequenced in a study of T cells in women clearing cervical HPV infection. The data were produced by immunoSEQ multiplex PCR, yet TCRdb's version contains in-frame clones alone and is incomplete. Its listing shows fewer than 30,000 clones. The sample consisted of blood buffy coat. These receptors were collected from a woman between 18 and 75 years old with a cervical HPV16 infection that either progressed to CIN3+ or cleared (not recorded which).

A note on this clone: Read sequence stops 3 residues before the CDR3 end, and the germline J gene provides the missing end. This chain uses TRBV18 with TRBJ2-7; D is ambiguous. There are 14 residues in the CDR3. The V and J ends lost 1 base and 1 base respectively, with 8 bases between them. From germline, CDR1 is KGHSH and CDR2 LQKENI. The CDR3: CASSPLPVSYEQYF. Incomplete CDR3 DNA: TGTGCCAGCTCACCACTTCCTGTATCCTACGAG.

As to this clone: The read terminates 3 residues before the CDR3 end, so the remaining end is supplied by the germline J gene. V and J are TRBV5-1 and TRBJ2-2; maybe TRBD1 (5 bases). CDR1 SGHRS and CDR2 YFSETQ come from the germline V gene. The CDR3 has 15 amino acids. Incomplete CDR3 DNA: TGCGCCAGCAGCCAGGGTTCCTCTGGGGCCAACGTG. Encoded protein: CASSQGSSGANV. The entire CDR3 sequence reads CASSQGSSGANVLFF. The full variable domain, rest sourced from reference TRBV5-1 and TRBJ2-2, is KAGVTQTPRYLIKTRGQQVTLSCSPISGHRSVSWYQQTPGQGLQFLFEYFSETQRNKGNFPGRFSGRQFSNSRSEMNVSTLELGDSALYLCASSQGSSGANVLFFGEGSRLTVL.

About this clone: From the germline J gene comes the end of the CDR3, since the read stops 3 residues before it. The rearrangement uses TRBV20-1 and TRBJ2-5; D might be TRBD1 (6 bases). With 1 base removed from V and 5 bases from J, the gap between germline ends came to 11 bases. Germline values: CDR1 DFQATT, CDR2 SNEGSKA (reference sequence). CDR3 length equals 13 residues. The covered CDR3 bases are TGCAGTGCTAGAGGAGCTGGGGGCGAGACC. It specifies CSARGAGGET. Given in full, the CDR3 is CSARGAGGETQYF.

Concerning this clone: The read is 3 residues too short to cover the CDR3 end, so that end is filled in from the germline J gene. The gene calls are TRBV7-9 and TRBJ1-2, with 7 bases fitting TRBD1. J lost 4 bases, V lost 6 bases, and 8 bases had no gene match. Germline values: CDR1 SEHNR, CDR2 FQNEAQ (reference sequence). The CDR3 has 14 residues. The part of the CDR3 DNA that was read is TGTGCCAGCAGGCGACAGGGATTAATCTATGGC. This sequence encodes CASRRQGLIYG. The whole CDR3 reads CASRRQGLIYGYTF. Variable domain in full (rest from reference TRBV7-9 and TRBJ1-2): DTGVSQNPRHKITKRGQNVTFRCDPISEHNRLYWYRQTLGQGPEFLTYFQNEAQLEKSRLLSDRFSAERPKGSFSTLEIQRTEQGDSAMYLCASRRQGLIYGYTFGSGTRLTVV.

Worth noting for this clone: The DNA ends 3 residues before the CDR3 does, and the rest of the CDR3 is filled in from the germline J gene. The chain employs TRBV5-6 and TRBJ1-2; D is uncertain. Trimming left V 4 bases short and J 5 bases short, with 15 bases between. Germline values: CDR1 SGHDT, CDR2 YYEEEE. The CDR3 runs to 14 residues. The CDR3 bases that were read are TGTGCCAGCAGCGCCCTCGAGCTGTTGTATGGC. The encoded protein is CASSALELLYG. The entire CDR3 protein is CASSALELLYGYTF.

About this clone itself: The CDR3 goes on 3 residues after the read ends, and that part is filled in from the germline J gene. This chain joins TRBV10-3 and TRBJ2-3; 9 nucleotides agree with TRBD1. CDR1 ENHRY and CDR2 SYGVKD come from the germline V gene. The CDR3 is 17 amino acids. The CDR3 DNA, read in part, is TGTGCCATCAGTGAGTCGATGGTACAGGGGGCTTGGGAGACG. It is translated as CAISESMVQGAWET. The CDR3 as a whole reads CAISESMVQGAWETQYF.

The CDR3 here is CASRDRGSPYEQYF. The part of the CDR3 DNA that was read is TGTGCCAGCAGGGACAGGGGTAGCCCCTACGAG. The rearrangement joins TRBV2 to TRBJ2-7; 9 bases line up with TRBD1. The DNA ends 3 residues before the CDR3 does, and the rest of the CDR3 is filled in from the germline J gene. The germline V gene encodes CDR1 SNHLY and CDR2 FYNNEI. V shed 6 bases and J 2 bases; nucleotides not matched to a gene: 5. The CDR3 spans 14 residues.

A note on this clone: The CDR3 extends 3 residues past the end of the read, so its final part is completed from the germline J gene. The chain couples TRBV30 to TRBJ1-5; TRBD1 matches 8 bases. The CDR3 is made up of 13 amino acids. CDR1 is GTSNPN, CDR2 SVGIG, per germline (reference sequence). The J segment lost 5 bases and the V segment lost 2 bases, leaving 2 bases of the junction unmatched. Here the CDR3 reads CAWSRDRHQPQHF. CDR3 bases read: TGTGCCTGGAGTAGGGACAGGCATCAGCCC. Using reference TRBV30 and TRBJ1-5 for the parts outside the CDR3, the full variable domain is SQTIHQWPATLVQPVGSPLSLECTVEGTSNPNLYWYRQAAGRGLQLLFYSVGIGQISSEVPQNLSASRPQDRQFILSSKKLLLSDSGFYLCAWSRDRHQPQHFGDGTRLSIL.

Comment on this clone: The sequence runs out 3 residues before the end of the CDR3; the remainder is reconstructed from the germline J gene. The V and J genes are TRBV30 and TRBJ2-1; TRBD2 matches at 9 bases. CDR1 and CDR2 from the germline V gene are GTSNPN and SVGIG (reference sequence). The CDR3 sequence is 14 residues long. Germline trimming cut 2 bases from V and 7 bases from J; bases unmatched to any gene: 6. Incomplete CDR3 DNA: TGTGCCTGGAGTTTGGCGGGGGGGGCAAATGAG. Residues: CAWSLAGGANE. The entire CDR3 protein reads CAWSLAGGANEQFF.

As regards this clone: The read gets to within 3 residues of the CDR3 end, and the germline J gene fills in the rest. This chain joins TRBV7-2 and TRBJ2-7, with D tentatively TRBD1 (6 bases). V lost 5 bases and J 6 bases, leaving 14 bases between the germline ends. The CDR3 has 13 amino acids. CDR1 and CDR2 from the germline V gene are SGHTA and FQGNSA. The CDR3 spells CASSPLRGIEQYF. The CDR3 bases that were read are TGTGCCAGCAGCCCCCTGAGGGGGATCGAG.